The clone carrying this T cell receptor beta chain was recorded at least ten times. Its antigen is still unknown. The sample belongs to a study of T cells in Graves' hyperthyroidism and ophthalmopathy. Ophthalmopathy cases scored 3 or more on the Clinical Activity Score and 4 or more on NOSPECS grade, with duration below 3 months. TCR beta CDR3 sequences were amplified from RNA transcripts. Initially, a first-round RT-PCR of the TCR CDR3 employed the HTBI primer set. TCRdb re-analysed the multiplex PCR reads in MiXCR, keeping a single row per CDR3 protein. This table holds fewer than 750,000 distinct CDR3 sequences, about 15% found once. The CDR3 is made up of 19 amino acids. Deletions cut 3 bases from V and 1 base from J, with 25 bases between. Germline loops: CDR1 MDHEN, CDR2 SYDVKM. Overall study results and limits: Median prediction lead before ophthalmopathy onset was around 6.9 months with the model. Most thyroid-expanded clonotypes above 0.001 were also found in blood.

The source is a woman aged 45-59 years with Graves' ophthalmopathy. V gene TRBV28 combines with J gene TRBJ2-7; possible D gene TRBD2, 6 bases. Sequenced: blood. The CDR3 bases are TGTGCCAGCAGTTTGCCCATAACCGGGACTGACGATCTTTCCTACGAGCAGTACTTC. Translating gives CASSLPITGTDDLSYEQYF.